What follows are 17 T cell receptor beta chains derived from one specimen sequenced in a study of blood T cell repertoires in COVID-19. Only in-frame clones appear in the TCRdb table, and some are missing; sequencing was by immunoSEQ multiplex PCR. This table has hundreds of thousands of clones, around 90% appearing once. Sample: peripheral blood. Source of these receptors: a human donor in a cohort sampled during active COVID-19.

This clone was counted at least ten times. This chain connects TRBV4-2 to TRBJ1-2, with TRBD1 identical over 9 bases. CDR1 LGHNA and CDR2 YNFKEQ come from the germline V gene. This CDR3 is built from 19 residues. The J segment lost 1 base and the V segment lost 0 bases, leaving 12 bases of the junction unmatched. The CDR3 loop is CASSQDEGGTGGSNYGYTF. CDR3 sequence (DNA): TGTGCCAGCAGCCAAGATGAGGGCGGAACAGGGGGCAGTAACTATGGCTACACCTTC.

The V call is TRBV7-9, the J call TRBJ2-2; D is uncertain. Per germline, CDR1 SEHNR and CDR2 FQNEAQ (reference sequence). Trimming took off 3 bases at V and 6 bases at J, with 8 bases between the two ends. This CDR3 region has 13 residues. The CDR3 region has the DNA TGTGCCAGCAGCTTCATGAGGTCCGGGGAGCTGTTTTTT. Amino acids: CASSFMRSGELFF.

The CDR3 region is CASSLSAGANEKLFF. DNA for the CDR3: TGTGCCAGCAGCTTGTCGGCAGGGGCAAATGAAAAACTGTTTTTT. The V call is TRBV5-6, the J call TRBJ1-4, with TRBD1 as a possible D gene (6 bases). V lost 1 base and J 5 bases, leaving 12 bases between the germline ends. The CDR3 spans 15 residues. The germline gives CDR1 SGHDT, CDR2 YYEEEE.

The rearrangement uses TRBV28 and TRBJ1-2, with TRBD1 matching over 11 bases. The CDR3 covers 17 residues. V gave up 6 bases and J gave up 6 bases; unmatched junction bases: 15. Per the germline V gene, CDR1 is MDHEN and CDR2 is SYDVKM. CDR3 loop: CASRQTSGTGGSHGYTF. The CDR3 DNA reads as TGTGCCAGCAGGCAAACCTCCGGGACAGGGGGATCCCATGGCTACACCTTC.

The genes are TRBV3-1 (or the pseudogene TRBV3-2) and TRBJ2-2; D uncertain. Trimming removed 4 bases at V and 1 base at J, with 7 bases between. The germline gives CDR1 LGHDT, CDR2 YNNKEL (reference sequence). The CDR3 covers 14 residues. CDR3 coding DNA: TGTGCCAGCAGCCCCCGGAGGAACACCGGGGAGCTGTTTTTT. It encodes CASSPRRNTGELFF.

This chain connects TRBV7-2 to TRBJ1-5; TRBD1 is a possible D gene (5 bases). V was shortened by 4 bases and J by 4 bases, with 23 bases between the two germline ends. From germline, CDR1 is SGHTA and CDR2 FQGNSA. The CDR3 loop spans 18 amino acids. The CDR3 loop is CASSYGPHRQLLNQPQHF. The DNA for the CDR3 is TGTGCCAGCAGCTATGGCCCTCACCGACAGTTACTAAATCAGCCCCAGCATTTT.

V gene TRBV2 combines with J gene TRBJ1-1; TRBD1 matches 9 bases. The CDR3 covers 14 residues. Germline V gives CDR1 SNHLY, CDR2 FYNNEI. J was trimmed by 5 bases and V by 5 bases; bases with no gene match: 6. This CDR3 is CASSLQGARTEAFF. CDR3 coding DNA: TGTGCCAGCAGTCTACAGGGGGCGAGAACTGAAGCTTTCTTT.

The rearrangement links TRBV9 to TRBJ2-7; TRBD2 matches at 8 bases. The CDR3 is made up of 16 amino acids. Looked up from germline, CDR1 is SGDLS and CDR2 is YYNGEE. V shed 4 bases and J 0 bases; nucleotides not matched to a gene: 9. The CDR3 nucleotides read TGTGCCAGCAGCCCCCCCCGACTAGCGTTCTCCTACGAGCAGTACTTC. Amino acids: CASSPPRLAFSYEQYF. The entire variable domain, with the rest obtained from reference TRBV9 and TRBJ2-7, is as follows: DSGVTQTPKHLITATGQRVTLRCSPRSGDLSVYWYQQSLDQGLQFLIQYYNGEERAKGNILERFSAQQFPDLHSELNLSSLELGDSALYFCASSPPRLAFSYEQYFGPGTRLTVT.

The rearrangement links TRBV7-3 to TRBJ2-3; the match to TRBD2 covers 15 bases. This CDR3 region has 15 residues. V was pared by 5 bases and J by 9 bases, with 6 bases of the junction left unmatched. Germline V lookup: CDR1 SGHTA, CDR2 FQGTGA. For the CDR3, the DNA is TGTGCCAGCAGCCCTAGGACTAGCGGGGGGGAAACGCAGTATTTT. Protein: CASSPRTSGGETQYF.

The gene calls are TRBV3-1 (or the pseudogene TRBV3-2) and TRBJ2-1; D remains ambiguous. Germline CDR1 reads LGHDT; CDR2 reads YNNKEL (reference sequence). Trimming left V 1 base short and J 9 bases short, with 7 bases between. The CDR3 loop spans 12 amino acids. As DNA, the CDR3 is TGTGCCAGCAGCCAAGTGTATATTGAGCAGTTCTTC. Translated, it gives CASSQVYIEQFF.

This chain joins TRBV30 and TRBJ1-4; 9 bases align to TRBD1. Losses at the gene ends were 1 base for V and 13 bases for J; bases not matched to a gene: 7. The V gene's germline CDR1 is GTSNPN and CDR2 SVGIG (reference sequence). The CDR3 is made up of 13 amino acids. This CDR3 reads CAWSARTGDILFF. In DNA form, the CDR3 reads TGTGCCTGGAGTGCCCGGACAGGGGATATACTGTTTTTT.

V is TRBV7-2 and J is TRBJ2-2; 9 bases fit TRBD2. Germline V gives CDR1 SGHTA, CDR2 FQGNSA. J gave up 5 bases and V 6 bases, and 10 bases lay outside the gene matches. The CDR3 consists of 16 residues. The CDR3 protein is CASRPAGGVGTGELFF. DNA for the CDR3: TGTGCCAGCAGGCCAGCGGGGGGAGTAGGAACCGGGGAGCTGTTTTTT.

The CDR3 loop reads CASSGTGTSGGATDTQYF. CDR3 bases: TGTGCCAGCAGCGGCACCGGGACTAGCGGGGGGGCCACAGATACGCAGTATTTT. The chain recombines TRBV9 with TRBJ2-3, with 16 bases that match TRBD2. The CDR3 spans 18 residues. The J segment lost 2 bases and the V segment lost 3 bases, leaving 6 bases of the junction unmatched. The germline V gene has CDR1 SGDLS and CDR2 YYNGEE.

This sequence joins TRBV7-2 and TRBJ2-2, with a possible D match to TRBD1 (6 bases). The germline gives CDR1 SGHTA, CDR2 FQGNSA. This CDR3 spans 16 amino acids. V lost 2 bases and J 0 bases, leaving 10 bases between the germline ends. CDR3 sequence reads: CASSLRTAANTGELFF. CDR3 sequence (DNA): TGTGCCAGCAGCTTAAGGACAGCCGCGAACACCGGGGAGCTGTTTTTT.

J is TRBJ1-1 and V is TRBV30; a weak D match, TRBD1 (5 bases). Trimming left V 0 bases short and J 0 bases short, with 17 bases between. CDR1 is GTSNPN and CDR2 is SVGIG in the germline V gene (reference sequence). This CDR3 is built from 17 residues. The CDR3 here is CAWSVRGSGGLNTEAFF. CDR3 bases: TGTGCCTGGAGTGTTAGGGGTTCTGGGGGGTTGAACACTGAAGCTTTCTTT.

This chain joins TRBV29-1 and TRBJ2-1; D is perhaps TRBD2 (5 bases). Trimming stripped 3 bases from V and 4 bases from J, with 19 bases between. The CDR3 extends over 16 amino acids. Germline CDR1 is SQVTM and CDR2 is ANQGSEA. The CDR3 coding sequence is TGCAGCGTTGATCCGGTTGTTGAGCGGCCTTACAATGAGCAGTTCTTC. Translating it yields CSVDPVVERPYNEQFF.

This chain uses TRBV6-5 with TRBJ1-4; D call uncertain. This CDR3 has 15 residues. Germline V gene sequence: CDR1 MNHEY, CDR2 SVGAGI. With 2 bases removed from V and 0 bases from J, the gap between germline ends came to 7 bases. The CDR3 coding sequence is TGTGCCAGCAGTTACGGCCGCTCAACTAATGAAAAACTGTTTTTT. It codes for CASSYGRSTNEKLFF.